This note documents a single T cell receptor (beta chain) sequence. This entry belongs to a study of blood T cell repertoires in COVID-19. As for the study in general: The origin of the acute and convalescent COVID-19 samples was the United States, Italy and Spain. Nucleic acid was either cDNA or gDNA, and it came from T cells, B-cell-depleted T cells, or PBMCs.

In the study's own analysis: Reference gene primer amplification yielded estimated nucleated cell counts. Sequencing was performed with immunoSEQ multiplex PCR; in TCRdb, only in-frame clones are kept and a portion is missing. From that table come the V and J calls and clone size; the DNA was used to work out D and trimming. The data show roughly 80,000 clones, with 88% seen just once and under 7.5% held by the top ten. V gave up 5 bases and J gave up 8 bases; unmatched junction bases: 7. The CDR3 contains 13 residues. Germline CDR1 ENHRY, CDR2 SYGVKD. This sequence originates from an elderly woman with acute or convalescent COVID-19. V gene TRBV10-3 combines with J gene TRBJ1-2; 8 nucleotides match TRBD1. Sample: peripheral blood. The CDR3 sequence: CAISPDRVKGYTF. The CDR3 nucleotides read TGTGCCATCAGTCCGGACAGGGTGAAGGGCTACACCTTC.